This TCR beta chain originates from a study of T cell changes during pregnancy in multiple sclerosis. The CDR3 loop spans 15 amino acids. The V end lost 2 bases, the J end lost 0 bases, and 11 bases lay between the germline ends. Per the germline V gene, CDR1 is SGHRS and CDR2 is YFSETQ. Sequencing used immunoSEQ multiplex PCR; TCRdb keeps in-frame clones, though not all of them. Among 50,000 to 55,000 clones listed, nearly 95% were seen once. The genes are TRBV5-1 and TRBJ1-1; D ambiguous. The sequence came from a female donor with multiple sclerosis, enrolled in a pregnancy study. The input for sequencing was CD4+ T cells from peripheral blood mononuclear cells, taken in the third trimester of pregnancy. In DNA, the CDR3 is TGCGCCAGCAGCTTAACCCCACAAGTGAACACTGAAGCTTTCTTT. Its protein is CASSLTPQVNTEAFF.